The 13 T cell receptor beta chains below come from one sample, sequenced in a study of sequential checkpoint blockade in melanoma. Treatment in this sample: randomized to nivolumab then ipilimumab (arm A) or the reverse (arm B). The table came from immunoSEQ multiplex PCR; TCRdb's copy has only in-frame clones and leaves some out. Of fewer than 25,000 clones detected, roughly 80% appear once; the ten largest clones hold around 30%. Sequencing used CD8+ T cells sorted from blood (inferred from file names), obtained from a patient given nivolumab and ipilimumab in sequence. These TCRs come from a human donor with melanoma.

This clone came up once. The V and J genes are TRBV4-1 and TRBJ2-2, with 7 bases identical to TRBD2. This CDR3 is built from 16 residues. V lost 3 bases, J lost 7 bases, and 11 bases stayed unmatched. Germline CDR1 and CDR2: MGHRA and YSYEKL. This CDR3 reads CASSQTGGPRGGELFF. In DNA form, the CDR3 reads TGCGCCAGCAGCCAGACGGGAGGCCCTAGGGGCGGGGAGCTGTTTTTT.

The J gene is TRBJ2-3, the V gene TRBV5-4, with 10 nucleotides matching TRBD2. Germline-derived CDR1 and CDR2 are SGHNT and YYREEE (reference sequence). V trimming: 4 bases; J trimming: 0 bases; junction bases outside the gene matches: 2. The CDR3 is 15 amino acids. The chain's CDR3 is CASSGAGGSTDTQYF. The CDR3 DNA is TGTGCCAGCAGCGGAGCGGGAGGGAGCACAGATACGCAGTATTTT.

This clone occurred a few times. This chain links TRBV11-2 with TRBJ1-6, with a tentative D call TRBD1 (6 bases). The CDR3 covers 16 residues. V lost 1 base and J lost 1, with 8 bases in between. Germline V gene data show CDR1 as SGHAT and CDR2 as FQNNGV. The CDR3 DNA is TGTGCCAGCAGCTTAGGTCAGGGGTCCTATAATTCACCCCTCCACTTT. This gives the protein CASSLGQGSYNSPLHF.

In its sample, this clone was seen once. The chain combines TRBV28 with TRBJ2-7; 8 bases fit TRBD1. The CDR3 runs to 14 residues. Unmatched junction bases numbered 8, after V lost 7 bases and J lost 3 bases. Germline V CDR1 and CDR2: MDHEN, SYDVKM. CDR3 nucleotides: TGTGCCAGCACCCCGACAGGGGAACACTACGAGCAGTACTTC. It translates to CASTPTGEHYEQYF.

The V call is TRBV7-6, the J call TRBJ1-6; D ambiguous. V was shortened by 2 bases and J by 7 bases, with 12 bases between the two germline ends. This CDR3 has 15 amino acids. Germline CDR1 reads SGHVS; CDR2 reads FNYEAQ. This chain's CDR3 is CASSLLSSGNSPLHF. The CDR3 nucleotides read TGTGCCAGCAGCTTACTTTCTTCGGGGAATTCACCCCTCCACTTT.

The genes are TRBV9 and TRBJ2-7; D perhaps matches TRBD1 (6 bases). The CDR3 runs to 15 residues. The germline CDR1 and CDR2 sequences are SGDLS and YYNGEE. Trimming shortened V by 0 bases and J by 4 bases, and 14 bases separated the two germline ends. CDR3 sequence: CASSVGGTPGYEQYF. In DNA form, the CDR3 reads TGTGCCAGCAGCGTAGGGGGGACACCAGGTTACGAGCAGTACTTC.

The V and J genes are TRBV25-1 and TRBJ2-7; TRBD1 agrees at 10 bases. In germline, CDR1 is MGHDK, CDR2 SYGVNS. V lost 1 base, J lost 6 bases, and 3 bases stayed unmatched. This CDR3 has 14 residues. The CDR3 reads CASSEWRTGGEQYF. As DNA, the CDR3 is TGTGCCAGCAGTGAATGGAGGACAGGGGGCGAGCAGTACTTC.

The rearrangement links TRBV7-8 to TRBJ2-1, with D perhaps matching TRBD2 (5 bases). Trimming stripped 3 bases from V and 0 bases from J, with 9 bases between. CDR1 is SGHVS and CDR2 is FQNEAQ in the germline V gene. CDR3 length: 15 amino acids. Written as DNA, the CDR3 is TGTGCCAGCAGCTTTATAGCGAGCTCCTACAATGAGCAGTTCTTC. Translation gives CASSFIASSYNEQFF.

This chain uses TRBV2 with TRBJ2-3, with D perhaps matching TRBD2 (5 bases). Germline V gene sequence: CDR1 SNHLY, CDR2 FYNNEI. The ends were cut back, 8 bases at V and 0 bases at J, with 9 bases in the middle. There are 13 residues in the CDR3. CDR3 DNA: TGTGCCAGCCGGGATTCTAGCACAGATACGCAGTATTTT. It translates to CASRDSSTDTQYF.

By frequency in the sample, this clone is medium-sized. The chain couples TRBV30 to TRBJ1-1, with D perhaps matching TRBD1 (6 bases). V was trimmed by 2 bases and J by 11 bases, leaving 21 bases between them. CDR1 is GTSNPN, CDR2 SVGIG, per germline (reference sequence). The CDR3 has 14 amino acids. CDR3 loop: CAWSPTVGTNRAFF. The CDR3, as DNA: TGTGCCTGGAGTCCCACTGTTGGGACAAATCGCGCTTTCTTT.

The chain is built from TRBV28 and TRBJ1-2, with 8 bases lining up with TRBD1. CDR3 length: 16 residues. V shed 4 bases and J 8 bases; nucleotides not matched to a gene: 15. Germline CDR1 is MDHEN and CDR2 is SYDVKM. As DNA, the CDR3 is TGTGCCAGCAGTTGGGACAAGACAGGGGTAATGAAGGGCTACACCTTC. As protein: CASSWDKTGVMKGYTF.

V and J are TRBV5-4 and TRBJ2-6, with D maybe TRBD2 (5 bases). This CDR3 has 15 amino acids. Deletions cut 4 bases from V and 0 bases from J, with 8 bases between. Per germline, CDR1 SGHNT and CDR2 YYREEE (reference sequence). The CDR3, as DNA: TGTGCCAGCAGCGCAGCGGACTCTGGGGCCAACGTCCTGACTTTC. It specifies CASSAADSGANVLTF.

The chain employs TRBV28 and TRBJ1-3, with D hard to call. V lost 2 bases and J 0 bases, leaving 5 bases between the germline ends. Germline V gives CDR1 MDHEN, CDR2 SYDVKM. The length of the CDR3 is 14 residues. CDR3 nucleotide sequence: TGTGCCAGCAGTTTAGTGAGCTCTGGAAACACCATATATTTT. Translated, it gives CASSLVSSGNTIYF.